This is a list of T cell receptor beta chains from one sample in a study of cytomegalovirus exposure and HLA in healthy donors. Data came from immunoSEQ multiplex PCR; TCRdb stores just in-frame clones and leaves some out. The repertoire includes about 95,000 clones, roughly 71% of them detected once, and 4.5% to 6% sits in the top ten. What was sequenced was PBMCs. These receptors all stem from a middle-aged woman in good health and CMV-seronegative. Each CDR3 is given with its conserved first and last residue. The size field is filled for only some rows; it gives once, few, many or a size class.

v_gene	abundance	j_gene	CDR3aa
TRBV30	NA	TRBJ1-6	CAWSFPGGDIRGSPLHF
TRBV7-6	NA	TRBJ2-7	CASSLGQGQSYEQYF
TRBV18	NA	TRBJ1-4	CASSPDRGRNEKLFF
TRBV5-1	NA	TRBJ1-1	CASSSGPPGNTEAFF
TRBV18	NA	TRBJ2-3	CASSPSSDTQYF
TRBV6-5	NA	TRBJ2-1	CASSPVVTPYNEQFF
TRBV29-1	NA	TRBJ2-6	CSVAGGANVLTF
TRBV5-1	NA	TRBJ2-4	CASRAGTALAKNIQYF
TRBV2	NA	TRBJ2-1	CASSAYGVPTNEQFF
TRBV6-5	few	TRBJ1-1	CASSYSTGEAFF
TRBV29-1	NA	TRBJ2-3	CSVTRGDTQYF
TRBV19	NA	TRBJ2-7	CASKVGTGPSEQYF
TRBV11-2	NA	TRBJ2-5	CASSLDPGGETQYF
TRBV5-1	few	TRBJ2-1	CATRTILAGGNEQFF
TRBV4-1	NA	TRBJ1-6	CASSLGDGETPLHF
TRBV6-4	NA	TRBJ1-1	CASSDPDRDIVKYTEAFF
TRBV11-2	NA	TRBJ1-2	CASSVDRGYGYTF
TRBV5-4	NA	TRBJ1-1	CASSSTGVGTPGTEAFF
TRBV2	NA	TRBJ1-5	CASRVSGQPQHF
TRBV12-5	NA	TRBJ2-1	CASGLPLAEQFF
TRBV30	NA	TRBJ1-1	CAWGTGANTEAFF
TRBV7-9	NA	TRBJ2-7	CASSYSANSYEQYF
TRBV7-6	NA	TRBJ1-1	CASSLGVHTEAFF
TRBV29-1	NA	TRBJ2-3	CSVEMQGARGFTDTQYF
TRBV27	once	TRBJ1-2	CASSEGQGAWGYTF
TRBV5-1	few	TRBJ1-5	CASSSTGVGQPQHF
TRBV6-5	NA	TRBJ1-5	CASSYSAYSNQPQHF
TRBV5-1	NA	TRBJ1-1	CASSPIGPGPPTEAFF
TRBV4-1	NA	TRBJ2-1	CASSQDRNGVNNEQFF
TRBV7-7	NA	TRBJ2-1	CASSWHRWSDWTHYNEQFF
TRBV6-5	NA	TRBJ1-2	CASRPPGIYGYTF
TRBV12-5	NA	TRBJ2-2	CASGFASSTGELFF
TRBV30	NA	TRBJ1-1	CAWRGAFHTEAFF
TRBV7-2	NA	TRBJ1-3	CASSFDRGYGNTIYF
TRBV4-3	NA	TRBJ1-6	CASREGGTGYSPLHF
TRBV29-1	NA	TRBJ2-3	CSGGQSDTQYF
TRBV5-1	NA	TRBJ2-1	CASSFRTSESDEQFF
TRBV6-6	NA	TRBJ1-1	CASSPRENTEAFF
TRBV12-5	few	TRBJ2-7	CASGLSAGQGGFYEQYF
TRBV7-8	NA	TRBJ2-7	CASSSLAGQGDEQYF
TRBV5-4	NA	TRBJ2-1	CASSFRGGLNEQFF
TRBV6-5	NA	TRBJ2-3	CASSYGDRGSHTQYF
TRBV25-1	NA	TRBJ1-1	CASSENRGVLYTEAFF
TRBV27	NA	TRBJ1-1	CASRSGRGVVTEAFF
TRBV2	NA	TRBJ2-5	CASQRRLETQYF
TRBV28	NA	TRBJ2-5	CASSSPGQRGQETQYF
TRBV7-3	NA	TRBJ2-3	CASSSASGGKAAQYF
TRBV12-2	once	TRBJ2-7	CALAAPTLYEQYF
TRBV29-1	NA	TRBJ1-2	CSVEFVQGYGYTF
TRBV10-1	NA	TRBJ2-3	CASRYQEVGEKRGRTQYF
TRBV9	NA	TRBJ2-5	CASSAHDREETQYF